These 22 T cell receptor beta chains share one sample of origin, sequenced in a study of sequential checkpoint blockade in melanoma. Libraries were prepared by immunoSEQ multiplex PCR; TCRdb keeps only in-frame clonotypes and omits some of them. Of 8,000 or so clones listed, roughly 90% were seen once; the top ten hold roughly 14%. The treatment was: randomized to nivolumab then ipilimumab (arm A) or the reverse (arm B). The sample in question was CD8+ T cells sorted from blood (inferred from file names), obtained from a patient given nivolumab and ipilimumab in sequence. All receptors derive from a human donor with melanoma.

The chain is built from TRBV5-8 and TRBJ1-1; a weak D match, TRBD1 (5 bases). CDR1 SGHTS and CDR2 YDEGEE come from the germline V gene. Trimming removed 1 base at V and 5 bases at J, with 9 bases between. CDR3 length: 13 amino acids. CDR3 amino acids: CASSLWGGTEAFF. DNA for the CDR3: TGTGCCAGCAGCTTGTGGGGGGGTACTGAAGCTTTCTTT.

V gene TRBV27 combines with J gene TRBJ1-1; 7 nucleotides line up with TRBD1. The length of the CDR3 is 16 residues. With V trimmed by 5 bases and J by 4 bases, 13 bases remained unmatched. Germline CDR1 is MNHEY and CDR2 is SMNVEV (reference sequence). CDR3 amino acids: CASSPRPLTGFTEAFF. CDR3 DNA: TGTGCCAGCAGTCCCCGGCCCCTGACAGGGTTCACTGAAGCTTTCTTT.

The chain carries TRBV7-8 and TRBJ2-7; 12 nucleotides align to TRBD2. The germline V gene has CDR1 SGHVS and CDR2 FQNEAQ. This CDR3 is built from 16 residues. The V segment lost 4 bases and the J segment 3 bases; nucleotides outside the gene matches: 7. The CDR3 protein is CASSSTSGGASYEQYF. CDR3 in DNA: TGTGCCAGCAGCTCGACTAGCGGGGGAGCGAGCTACGAGCAGTACTTC.

The V gene is TRBV25-1, the J gene TRBJ1-5; no clear D. Germline CDR1 and CDR2: MGHDK and SYGVNS. The CDR3 sequence is 13 residues long. Trimming pared 4 bases from V and 4 bases from J, leaving 8 bases between. CDR3 sequence reads: CASSAYGNQPQHF. CDR3 nucleotide sequence: TGTGCCAGCAGTGCATACGGTAATCAGCCCCAGCATTTT.

The chain couples TRBV7-9 to TRBJ2-1; D is undetermined. The germline gives CDR1 SEHNR, CDR2 FQNEAQ (reference sequence). The CDR3 is 17 residues long. V was clipped by 3 bases and J by 4 bases, with 19 bases between them. Written as DNA, the CDR3 is TGTGCCAGCAGCTTCGGTAGCCCCTTCGCCTCATACAATGAGCAGTTCTTC. It specifies CASSFGSPFASYNEQFF.

V gene TRBV27 combines with J gene TRBJ1-1; D gene ambiguous. Trimming took 3 bases from V and 3 from J, leaving 11 bases between them. Germline CDR1 MNHEY, CDR2 SMNVEV (reference sequence). This CDR3 is built from 14 residues. The CDR3 coding sequence is TGTGCCAGCAGTTTTGGCCCGGGGTACACTGAAGCTTTCTTT. Its protein is CASSFGPGYTEAFF.

The V call is TRBV11-2, the J call TRBJ1-2; weak D call: TRBD1 (6 bases). The germline V gene has CDR1 SGHAT and CDR2 FQNNGV. This CDR3 spans 12 amino acids. Trimming removed 5 bases at V and 8 bases at J, with 12 bases between. The CDR3 loop reads CASSLTGSGYTF. The CDR3 nucleotides read TGTGCCAGCAGCCTTACAGGGTCCGGCTACACCTTC.

Note on this clone: An end of the junction does not agree with germline; a read error may underlie this. This chain uses TRBV27 with TRBJ1-1; D not certain. The germline CDR1 and CDR2 sequences are MNHEY and SMNVEV (reference sequence). This CDR3 is built from 14 residues. As DNA, the CDR3 is TGTGCCAGCAGTATATCCTTCGGTGGCACTGAAGCTTTCTTT. Translating gives CASSISFGGTEAFF.

This chain links TRBV9 with TRBJ1-2; 10 bases fit TRBD1. The germline CDR1 and CDR2 sequences are SGDLS and YYNGEE. The CDR3 spans 17 residues. With 3 bases clipped from V and 1 base from J, the junction kept 9 bases outside the gene matches. The CDR3 reads CASSAPGTGVVNYGYTF. Written as DNA, the CDR3 is TGTGCCAGCAGCGCCCCCGGGACAGGGGTTGTTAACTATGGCTACACCTTC.

The V gene is TRBV7-9, the J gene TRBJ1-1; weak D call: TRBD1 (6 bases). The CDR3 totals 14 residues. V was pared by 2 bases and J by 4 bases, with 11 bases between. From germline, CDR1 is SEHNR and CDR2 FQNEAQ (reference sequence). The CDR3 sequence: CASSLQGGGTEAFF. The CDR3 nucleotides are TGTGCCAGCAGCTTACAGGGAGGGGGCACTGAAGCTTTCTTT.

The chain joins TRBV11-3 to TRBJ2-3; 8 bases match TRBD2. Germline-derived CDR1 and CDR2 are SGHNT and YENEEA. Trimming cost V 4 bases and J 4 bases; bases outside gene matches: 4. The CDR3 is made up of 14 amino acids. In DNA form, the CDR3 reads TGTGCCAGCAGCTCCCGGACTAGCCCAGATACGCAGTATTTT. It codes for CASSSRTSPDTQYF.

This clone was seen a single time. This sequence joins TRBV19 and TRBJ2-1; D is perhaps TRBD1 (5 bases). Germline V gene lookup returns CDR1 LNHDA and CDR2 SQIVND (reference sequence). V shed 2 bases and J shed 2 bases, with 10 bases lying between them. The CDR3 sequence is 15 residues long. In DNA, the CDR3 is TGTGCCAGTAGTATAACCAGGGCTGCCTACAATGAGCAGTTCTTC. Translated, it gives CASSITRAAYNEQFF.

The V call is TRBV30, the J call TRBJ1-2; 7 nucleotides match TRBD1. The CDR3 loop spans 12 amino acids. CDR1 and CDR2 (germline): GTSNPN, SVGIG (reference sequence). V lost 1 base to trimming and J lost 10 bases; unmatched junction nucleotides: 6. The CDR3 nucleotides read TGTGCCTGGAGTGCCAACAGGGGAGACTACACCTTC. Its protein product is CAWSANRGDYTF.

The V call is TRBV5-4, the J call TRBJ2-7; 9 positions match TRBD1. Trimming took 4 bases from V and 3 from J; bases not matched to a gene: 5. The germline gives CDR1 SGHNT, CDR2 YYREEE (reference sequence). The CDR3 loop spans 14 amino acids. This chain's CDR3 is CASSIQGASYEQYV. The CDR3 DNA is TGTGCCAGCAGCATACAGGGGGCGAGCTACGAGCAGTACGTC.

This sequence joins TRBV4-1 and TRBJ1-2; a possible D gene is TRBD1 (5 bases). The germline V gene has CDR1 MGHRA and CDR2 YSYEKL. The CDR3 has 13 amino acids. The V end lost 6 bases, the J end lost 7 bases, and 15 bases lay between the germline ends. CDR3 bases: TGCGCCAGCAGTCCCGGGGGGACTGGTGGCTACACCTTC. It encodes CASSPGGTGGYTF.

V is TRBV7-9 and J is TRBJ2-7; possibly TRBD1 for D (5 bases). CDR1 is SEHNR, CDR2 FQNEAQ, per germline (reference sequence). The V gene lost 5 bases and the J gene lost 1 base, with 9 bases spanning the gap. The CDR3 sequence is 13 residues long. This CDR3 reads CASSPQASYEQYV. The CDR3 DNA follows: TGTGCCAGCAGCCCACAGGCGTCCTACGAGCAGTACGTC.

This rearrangement joins TRBV7-8 to TRBJ2-7, with D perhaps matching TRBD1 (6 bases). The V end was cut by 5 bases, the J end by 4 bases, with 12 bases between. The length of the CDR3 is 13 residues. The V gene's germline CDR1 is SGHVS and CDR2 FQNEAQ. CDR3 sequence: CASSRTERYEQYV. The CDR3 nucleotides are TGTGCCAGCAGCCGGACAGAACGATACGAGCAGTACGTC.

The chain uses TRBV5-1 and TRBJ1-1; the D gene is possibly TRBD1 (5 bases). Germline CDR1 reads SGHRS; CDR2 reads YFSETQ. V lost 9 bases and J lost 4, with 10 bases in between. The CDR3 is made up of 11 amino acids. This CDR3 is CATRQGTEAFF. CDR3 DNA: TGCGCCACCCGCCAGGGCACTGAAGCTTTCTTT.

The gene calls are TRBV6-5 and TRBJ1-1, with a tentative D call TRBD1 (6 bases). V lost 7 bases, J lost 1 base, and 10 bases lay in between. Germline V gives CDR1 MNHEY, CDR2 SVGAGI. This CDR3 contains 13 residues. CDR3 coding DNA: TGTGCCAGCAAGACGACAGGGAACACTGAAGCTTTCTTT. This translates into CASKTTGNTEAFF.

The chain links TRBV27 to TRBJ2-7, with 7 bases fitting TRBD2. Trimming took 6 bases from V and 5 from J; bases not matched to a gene: 13. Germline CDR1 MNHEY, CDR2 SMNVEV (reference sequence). The CDR3 covers 15 residues. The DNA for the CDR3 is TGTGCCAGCAGGGGAGGGGCCCCTTCCGTCCACGAGCAGTACTTC. The encoded protein is CASRGGAPSVHEQYF.

The rearrangement joins TRBV19 to TRBJ1-1; D ambiguous. Trimming pared 5 bases from V and 11 bases from J, leaving 21 bases between. This CDR3 is built from 14 residues. CDR1 is LNHDA, CDR2 SQIVND, per germline (reference sequence). CDR3 region: CASSPAGFGRRAFF. The CDR3 DNA reads TGTGCCAGTAGTCCGGCGGGGTTTGGGCGCCGCGCTTTCTTT.

J is TRBJ2-7 and V is TRBV6-1; TRBD1 matches 9 bases. The germline V gene has CDR1 MNHNS and CDR2 SASEGT. Unmatched junction bases numbered 16, after V lost 4 bases and J lost 0 bases. The CDR3 is 19 amino acids. CDR3 in DNA: TGTGCCAGCAGTGCAAGCACCGGGGACAGGGCCTACCGCTCCTACGAGCAGTACTTC. Encoded protein: CASSASTGDRAYRSYEQYF.